The rows below give T cell receptor beta chains drawn from one sample of a study of blood T cells in healthy people across ages. TCRdb analysed the 5' RACE reads with MiXCR anew, one entry per CDR3 protein. Here the sample spans 750,000 to 950,000 distinct CDR3 sequences, under 35% being singletons. These same data were also listed under a study on T cells of mothers and their children.

The sample consisted of blood. These receptors were collected from a woman between 35 and 50 years old in good health. The conserved cysteine and the conserved F or W are not part of the CDR3 here.

cdr3_aa,j_call,v_call,cdr3_length
AWSEREGGVNSNQPQH,TRBJ1-5,TRBV30,16
SVGDGNSYEQY,TRBJ2-7,TRBV29-1,11
SVGDRTYGTGELF,TRBJ2-2,TRBV29-1,13
ASRQYTGQGAPEQY,TRBJ2-7,TRBV27,14
ASNPFSGVNEQY,TRBJ2-5,TRBV7-8,12
ASSQANTGTGPYEQY,.,TRBV5-1,15
SARDGLVGETT,TRBJ1-2,TRBV20-1,11
ASSWTIRADTEY,TRBJ2-3,TRBV12-3/TRBV12-4,12
ASSLGSQGGTDTQY,TRBJ2-3,TRBV5-1,14
ASSHDRDNEQF,TRBJ2-1,TRBV3-1,11
ASSQAPTGGAYNEQF,TRBJ2-1,TRBV14,15
ASSQLASGGAYEQY,TRBJ2-7,TRBV4-1,14
ASSYGNQGTQY,TRBJ2-5,TRBV6-6,11
ASRRGRVRREQY,TRBJ2-7,TRBV2,12
SAQQGAGSGANVRT,TRBJ2-6,TRBV20-1,14
SVLLPSGEHQPQH,TRBJ1-5,TRBV29-1,13
SVEGGTRSYNEQF,TRBJ2-1,TRBV29-1,13
ASSLKSGGAQETQY,TRBJ2-5,TRBV7-3,14
ASSLRASGPLGHEQF,TRBJ2-1,TRBV11-2,15
ASSLFGGRRKEPQH,TRBJ1-5,TRBV5-1,14
AWSVGGEAF,TRBJ1-1,TRBV30,9
ASSLQGEGSIQY,TRBJ2-4,TRBV5-1,12
ASSPPETGVPGYT,TRBJ1-2,TRBV5-1,13
ASSAGQPDTQY,TRBJ2-3,TRBV9,11
ASSLSGTWGDTQY,TRBJ2-3,TRBV5-1,13
SPLRAEANYGYT,TRBJ1-2,TRBV20-1,12
ASSSRYTDTQY,TRBJ2-3,TRBV27,11
ASSFPPRTGGYEQY,TRBJ2-7,TRBV7-3,14
ASSQDRNSANYGYT,TRBJ1-2,TRBV4-2,14
SATHPKAVKNIQY,TRBJ2-4,TRBV20-1,13
SARGGESYNEQF,TRBJ2-1,TRBV20-1,12
ASSVTWIGSQETQY,TRBJ2-5,TRBV9,14
ASRGTGSNQPQH,TRBJ1-5,TRBV7-2,12
ATSRRPEKNIQY,TRBJ2-4,TRBV15,12
SAGARGGTPLQAF,TRBJ1-1,TRBV20-1,13
ASSLGMGMNEQF,TRBJ2-1,TRBV7-2,12
SVAGTSGGYNEQF,TRBJ2-1,TRBV29-1,13
ASSHIVPAEKLF,TRBJ1-4,TRBV6-7,12
ASSLERASGVSYNEQF,TRBJ2-1,TRBV7-2,16
AISESGGLDGYT,TRBJ1-2,TRBV10-3,12
ASSDQGYSTDTQY,TRBJ2-3,TRBV6-4,13
ASSPGHMSSYNSPLH,TRBJ1-6,TRBV7-8,15
ASWDGAGDT,TRBJ1-2,TRBV19,9
ASSQGSTVDSPLH,TRBJ1-6,TRBV4-3,13
ASSSHRGDTEAF,TRBJ1-1,TRBV12-3/TRBV12-4,12
ASSPNREKLF,TRBJ1-4,TRBV12-3/TRBV12-4,10
ASSEARLAGEQY,TRBJ2-5,TRBV7-8,12
ASSQGTGGPYEQY,TRBJ2-7,TRBV3-1,13
ASSPGAGVQVADTQY,TRBJ2-3,TRBV6-6,15
SVERTGGAWSNVLT,TRBJ2-6,TRBV29-1,14
ASSQVIGTYGYT,TRBJ1-2,TRBV4-1,12
ASSLHGGPPGGEQY,TRBJ2-7,TRBV7-3,14
ASSAMRDREF,TRBJ2-1,TRBV6-5,10
ASSGGLAGYEQY,TRBJ2-7,TRBV2,12
ASSHLSYEQY,TRBJ2-7,TRBV3-1,10
SARGTARGGHDEQY,TRBJ2-7,TRBV20-1,14
ASSQTGQLYEQY,TRBJ2-7,TRBV7-9,12
ASSQDRRLDRENYEQY,.,TRBV4-2,16
ASSQDRQGGTYEQY,TRBJ2-7,TRBV4-3,14
ASSLAGAANSPLH,TRBJ1-6,TRBV12-3/TRBV12-4,13